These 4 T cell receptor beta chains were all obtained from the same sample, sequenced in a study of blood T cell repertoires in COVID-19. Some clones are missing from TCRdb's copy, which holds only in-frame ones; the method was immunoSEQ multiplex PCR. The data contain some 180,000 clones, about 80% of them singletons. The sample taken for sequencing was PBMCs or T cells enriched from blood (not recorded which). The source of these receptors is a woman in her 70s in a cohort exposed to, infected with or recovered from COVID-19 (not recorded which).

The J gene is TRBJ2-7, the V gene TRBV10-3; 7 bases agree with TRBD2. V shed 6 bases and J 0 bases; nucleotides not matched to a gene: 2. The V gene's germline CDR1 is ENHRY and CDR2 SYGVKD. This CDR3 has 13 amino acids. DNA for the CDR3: TGTGCCATCAGGAGCGGGGACTCCTACGAGCAGTACTTC. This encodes CAIRSGDSYEQYF.

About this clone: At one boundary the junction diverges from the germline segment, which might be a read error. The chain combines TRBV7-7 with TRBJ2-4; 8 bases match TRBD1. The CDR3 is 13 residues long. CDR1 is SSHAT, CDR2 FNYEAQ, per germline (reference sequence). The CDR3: CASSSGQGNIQYF. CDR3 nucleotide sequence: TGTGCTAGCAGCTCAGGACAGGGAAACATTCAGTACTTC.

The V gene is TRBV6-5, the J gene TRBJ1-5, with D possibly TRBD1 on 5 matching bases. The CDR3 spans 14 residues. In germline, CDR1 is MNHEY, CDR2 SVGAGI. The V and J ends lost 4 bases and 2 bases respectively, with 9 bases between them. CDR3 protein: CASSSRDRNQPQHF. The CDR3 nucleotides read TGTGCCAGCAGTTCCAGGGATCGCAATCAGCCCCAGCATTTT.

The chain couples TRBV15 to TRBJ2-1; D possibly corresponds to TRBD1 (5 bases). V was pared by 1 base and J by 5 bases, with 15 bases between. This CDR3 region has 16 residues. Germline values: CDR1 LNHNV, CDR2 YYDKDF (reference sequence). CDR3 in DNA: TGTGCCACCAGCAGAGGAAGGGGATCGTACGACAATGAGCAGTTCTTC. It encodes CATSRGRGSYDNEQFF.